The present TCR beta chain was sequenced within a study of blood T cell repertoires in COVID-19. Germline V gene sequence: CDR1 SGHTA, CDR2 FQGNSA. Trimming stripped 4 bases from V and 0 bases from J, with 9 bases between. The CDR3 totals 14 residues. Generated by immunoSEQ multiplex PCR, the TCRdb table keeps only in-frame clones and is missing some. Of about 170,000 clones listed, over 80% are singletons. The source of this sequence is an older woman with acute or convalescent COVID-19. This chain uses TRBV7-2 with TRBJ1-1; D is perhaps TRBD1 (5 bases). The source material was peripheral blood. CDR3 protein: CASSSTAMNTEAFF. Here the CDR3 DNA reads TGTGCCAGCAGCTCGACAGCTATGAACACTGAAGCTTTCTTT.